These 7 T cell receptor beta chains were sequenced from one sample in a study of T cell repertoires in cytomegalovirus infection. TCRdb recomputed calls from the reads with MiXCR, one row per CDR3 protein. The sample records roughly 300,000 distinct CDR3 sequences, roughly 24% being singletons. The sequenced sample consisted of PBMCs. The source is a human donor in good health (CMV status not recorded). Some clones in this sample may be carry-over from other donors' samples.

The gene calls are TRBV15 and TRBJ2-3; a possible D gene is TRBD2 (5 bases). Per the germline V gene, CDR1 is LNHNV and CDR2 is YYDKDF (reference sequence). V lost 1 base to trimming and J lost 3 bases, with 11 bases between them. CDR3 length equals 15 residues. In DNA, the CDR3 is TGTGCCACCAGCAGAGGTGCTGGGAGAACAGATACGCAGTATTTT. Translated, it gives CATSRGAGRTDTQYF.

The chain links TRBV6-8 to TRBJ2-1; 10 bases align to TRBD2. Germline loops: CDR1 MNHGY, CDR2 SAAAGT. The length of the CDR3 is 14 residues. The junction had 7 bases not matched to a gene; V was cut back by 7 bases and J by 7 bases. The CDR3 region is CASTRLAGVNEQFF. CDR3 coding DNA: TGTGCCAGCACGCGGCTAGCGGGAGTTAATGAGCAGTTCTTC.

This clonotype was recorded at least ten times. The chain is built from TRBV12-3 or TRBV12-4 and TRBJ2-1; D may correspond to TRBD1 or TRBD2 (5 bases each). This CDR3 region has 14 residues. Trimming pared 7 bases from V and 3 bases from J, leaving 13 bases between. The CDR3 loop reads CASTQSGSYNEQFF. The DNA for the CDR3 is TGTGCCAGCACCCAATCAGGGAGCTACAATGAGCAGTTCTTC.

This clonotype was seen a few times. The chain couples TRBV29-1 to TRBJ1-1; D call uncertain. The CDR3 covers 13 residues. The V end lost 6 bases, the J end lost 4 bases, and 15 bases lay between the germline ends. The germline V gene encodes CDR1 SQVTM and CDR2 ANQGSEA. The CDR3 protein is CSVGKLGGTEAFF. The DNA of the CDR3 is TGCAGCGTGGGAAAATTGGGAGGCACTGAAGCTTTCTTT.

The chain joins TRBV7-2 to TRBJ2-3, with 13 bases identical to TRBD2. CDR3 size: 19 residues. The V gene end was trimmed by 4 bases and the J gene end by 6 bases; junction bases not matched to a gene: 16. CDR1 SGHTA and CDR2 FQGNSA come from the germline V gene. CDR3 DNA: TGTGCCAGCAGCTCACCATTGGGGACTAGCGGGAAGGGGGCGGATACGCAGTATTTT. Translation gives CASSSPLGTSGKGADTQYF.

This clonotype came up a few times. This chain joins TRBV6-2 or TRBV6-3 and TRBJ2-2; TRBD2 aligns across 10 bases. Germline assignment: CDR1 MNHEY and CDR2 SVGEGT. J gave up 5 bases and V 6 bases, and 3 bases lay outside the gene matches. The CDR3 runs 14 residues. This chain's CDR3 is CASRIAGGTGELFF. The CDR3 DNA is TGTGCCAGCAGAATAGCGGGAGGAACCGGGGAGCTGTTTTTT.

This clonotype was recorded a few times. The V call is TRBV6-2 or TRBV6-3, the J call TRBJ2-7, with D possibly being TRBD2 (6 bases). Germline V lookup: CDR1 MNHEY, CDR2 SVGEGT. Trimming took off 5 bases at V and 6 bases at J, with 14 bases between the two ends. The CDR3 loop spans 13 amino acids. In DNA, the CDR3 is TGTGCCAGCAGTGATATCGGGGGAGTCGAGCAGTACTTC. This encodes CASSDIGGVEQYF.